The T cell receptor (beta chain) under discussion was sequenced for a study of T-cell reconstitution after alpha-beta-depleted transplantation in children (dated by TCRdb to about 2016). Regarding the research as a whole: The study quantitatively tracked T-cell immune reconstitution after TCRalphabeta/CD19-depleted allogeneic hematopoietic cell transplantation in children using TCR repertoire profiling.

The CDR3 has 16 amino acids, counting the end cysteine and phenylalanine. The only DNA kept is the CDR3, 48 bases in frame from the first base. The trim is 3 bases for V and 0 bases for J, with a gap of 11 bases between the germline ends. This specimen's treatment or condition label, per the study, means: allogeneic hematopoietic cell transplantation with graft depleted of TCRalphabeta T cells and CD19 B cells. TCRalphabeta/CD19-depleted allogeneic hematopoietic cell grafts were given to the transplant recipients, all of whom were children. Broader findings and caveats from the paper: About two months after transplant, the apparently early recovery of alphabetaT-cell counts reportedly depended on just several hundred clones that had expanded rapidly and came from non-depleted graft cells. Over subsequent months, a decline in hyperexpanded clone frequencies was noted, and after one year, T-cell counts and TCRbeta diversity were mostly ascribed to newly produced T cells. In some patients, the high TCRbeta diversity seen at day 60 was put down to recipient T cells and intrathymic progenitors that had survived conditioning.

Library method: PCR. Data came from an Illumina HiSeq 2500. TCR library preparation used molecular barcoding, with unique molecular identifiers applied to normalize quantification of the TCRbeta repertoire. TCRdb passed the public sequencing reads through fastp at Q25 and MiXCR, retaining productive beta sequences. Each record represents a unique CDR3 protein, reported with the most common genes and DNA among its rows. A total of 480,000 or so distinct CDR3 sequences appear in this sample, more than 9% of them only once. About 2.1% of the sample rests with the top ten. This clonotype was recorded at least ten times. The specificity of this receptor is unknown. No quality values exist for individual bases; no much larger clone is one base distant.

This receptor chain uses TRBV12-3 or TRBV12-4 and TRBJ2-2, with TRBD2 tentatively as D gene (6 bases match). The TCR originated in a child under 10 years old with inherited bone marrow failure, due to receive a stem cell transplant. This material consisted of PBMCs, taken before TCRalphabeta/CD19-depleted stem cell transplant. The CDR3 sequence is CASSFSPGANTGELFF. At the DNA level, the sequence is TGTGCCAGCAGTTTTTCCCCGGGGGCGAACACCGGGGAGCTGTTTTTT.